This T cell receptor beta chain emerged from a study of shared clonotypes between healthy human individuals. CD45RO negativity and positive selection for CCR7 defined naive CD8 cells, a population that excluded terminally differentiated effector memory CD45RA+ cells. Of note for this clone: Its specificity is not known.

Study results and caveats: Lower generation probabilities were found for non-shared clonotypes than for those shared by all four donors. What rarefaction showed was incomplete sorted-subset sequencing despite large depth. Across a handful of donors, naive CD4 shared roughly 5%, naive CD8 more than 3%, memory CD4 less than 2.5%, memory CD8 0.4%.

The authors' processing: Filtering of immunoSEQ junctional sequences could not match full-length read filtering. Sequencing was performed with immunoSEQ multiplex PCR; in TCRdb, only in-frame clones are kept and a portion is missing. That table furnishes V, J and clone size, whereas the DNA furnished D and trimming. The sample yields millions of clones, more than 85% seen once. CDR3 size: 15 residues. Trimming pared 8 bases from V and 5 bases from J, leaving 21 bases between. Germline CDR1 and CDR2: MNHNS and SASEGT. The sequencing sample was made of naive CD8+ T cells from PBMCs. The source is a man younger than 35 in good health. Some clones in this sample may be carry-over from other donors' samples. This rearrangement joins TRBV6-1 to TRBJ2-5; D is perhaps TRBD1 (5 bases). The CDR3 nucleotides are TGTGCCAGCCCCAAAGGGGCGGCCCTAGGGGAGACCCAGTACTTC. It is translated as CASPKGAALGETQYF.